What follows are 22 T cell receptor beta chains derived from one specimen sequenced in a study of blood T cell repertoires in COVID-19. Some clones are missing from TCRdb's copy, which holds only in-frame ones; the method was immunoSEQ multiplex PCR. The table shows fewer than 300,000 clones, with about 89% occurring only once. The sequenced sample was peripheral blood. The receptors derive from a man in his forties who had recovered from COVID-19.

The J gene is TRBJ1-5, the V gene TRBV5-6, with D tentatively TRBD1 (6 bases). In germline, CDR1 is SGHDT, CDR2 YYEEEE. This CDR3 is 15 amino acids long. V gave up 5 bases and J gave up 2 bases, with 14 bases separating them. The CDR3 sequence: CASSQGTRGNQPQHF. CDR3 in DNA: TGTGCCAGCAGTCAGGGGACCCGGGGCAATCAGCCCCAGCATTTT. Full variable domain (missing parts from reference TRBV5-6 and TRBJ1-5): DAGVTQSPTHLIKTRGQQVTLRCSPKSGHDTVSWYQQALGQGPQFIFQYYEEEERQRGNFPDRFSGHQFPNYSSELNVNALLLGDSALYLCASSQGTRGNQPQHFGDGTRLSIL.

The chain uses TRBV6-2 or TRBV6-3 and TRBJ2-3, with 9 bases lining up with TRBD2. With V trimmed by 6 bases and J by 6 bases, 16 bases remained unmatched. Germline-derived CDR1 and CDR2 are MNHEY and SVGEGT. This CDR3 has 17 amino acids. The CDR3 DNA reads as TGTGCCAGCAGACCTCTAGTCGGTAGCGGGAGAAAGGATACGCAGTATTTT. It translates to CASRPLVGSGRKDTQYF.

The chain employs TRBV19 and TRBJ1-4, with D possibly TRBD1 on 5 matching bases. CDR1 LNHDA and CDR2 SQIVND come from the germline V gene (reference sequence). The CDR3 spans 15 residues. V lost 5 bases to trimming and J lost 4 bases, with 14 bases between them. CDR3 in amino acids: CASSPSGGINEKLFF. CDR3 in DNA: TGTGCCAGTAGTCCCTCCGGGGGAATTAATGAAAAACTGTTTTTT.

This clone was observed a few times. The chain couples TRBV13 to TRBJ2-7; 7 nucleotides match TRBD2. From germline, CDR1 is PRHDT and CDR2 FYEKMQ (reference sequence). Trimming removed 5 bases from V and 0 bases from J; junction bases left unmatched: 7. The CDR3 runs 15 residues. For the CDR3, the DNA is TGTGCCAGCAGCCCCCGGGGGGTTAGCTCCTACGAGCAGTACTTC. Translated, it gives CASSPRGVSSYEQYF.

The chain links TRBV27 to TRBJ1-6; the D is unclear. The CDR3 loop spans 17 amino acids. Trimming left V 4 bases short and J 7 bases short, with 20 bases between. Germline-derived CDR1 and CDR2 are MNHEY and SMNVEV (reference sequence). The DNA of the CDR3 is TGTGCCAGCAGTTCTGTGGGAGGGATAGGGAGAAATTCACCCCTCCACTTT. This translates into CASSSVGGIGRNSPLHF.

The V call is TRBV2, the J call TRBJ1-2, with TRBD1 matching over 11 bases. Germline V gene sequence: CDR1 SNHLY, CDR2 FYNNEI. The CDR3 covers 16 residues. J was trimmed by 4 bases and V by 0 bases; bases with no gene match: 4. CDR3 DNA: TGTGCCAGCAGTGAAGCAGGGACAGGGGGACTCTATGGCTACACCTTC. It specifies CASSEAGTGGLYGYTF.

This chain uses TRBV5-4 with TRBJ2-7; 14 bases agree with TRBD2. J gave up 5 bases and V 4 bases, and 8 bases lay outside the gene matches. Germline V gene lookup returns CDR1 SGHNT and CDR2 YYREEE (reference sequence). This CDR3 comprises 16 residues. The CDR3 DNA reads as TGTGCCAGCAGCCCGCCGGGACTAGCGGGAGCTAACGAGCAGTACTTC. Translating gives CASSPPGLAGANEQYF.

This clone was recorded only once. CDR3: CASSSIRQGIADTQYF. The DNA of the CDR3 is TGTGCCAGCAGCAGCATACGGCAGGGTATTGCAGATACGCAGTATTTT. The rearrangement links TRBV7-9 to TRBJ2-3, with D perhaps TRBD1 (5 bases). This CDR3 contains 16 residues. V was pared by 5 bases and J by 4 bases, with 19 bases between. Per germline, CDR1 SEHNR and CDR2 FQNEAQ (reference sequence).

The rearrangement uses TRBV6-5 and TRBJ2-4, with D maybe TRBD1 (6 bases). The V gene lost 4 bases and the J gene lost 1 base, with 8 bases spanning the gap. Germline CDR1 reads MNHEY; CDR2 reads SVGAGI. This CDR3 is built from 14 residues. CDR3 in DNA: TGTGCCAGCAGTTTACAGGGTGCCAAAAACATTCAGTACTTC. Translating it yields CASSLQGAKNIQYF.

This chain links TRBV7-8 with TRBJ1-5; the D gene is possibly TRBD1 (5 bases). CDR3 length: 13 residues. The germline V gene encodes CDR1 SGHVS and CDR2 FQNEAQ. V was clipped by 4 bases and J by 9 bases, with 13 bases between them. The CDR3 loop reads CASSYIQGWPQHF. CDR3 sequence (DNA): TGTGCCAGCAGCTACATTCAGGGATGGCCCCAGCATTTT.

The chain links TRBV3-1 (or the pseudogene TRBV3-2) to TRBJ1-2; D remains unclear. The CDR3 sequence is 14 residues long. CDR1 is LGHDT and CDR2 is YNNKEL in the germline V gene (reference sequence). V lost 0 bases and J 2 bases, leaving 7 bases between the germline ends. CDR3 bases: TGTGCCAGCAGCCAAGATAACAGAAACTATGGCTACACCTTC. Its translation: CASSQDNRNYGYTF.

J is TRBJ2-3 and V is TRBV27, with 9 bases identical to TRBD2. The germline gives CDR1 MNHEY, CDR2 SMNVEV (reference sequence). The CDR3 consists of 17 residues. V shed 3 bases, J shed 2 bases, and the junction held 9 bases outside the gene matches. The CDR3 DNA reads TGTGCCAGCAGTTTCGTGGCTAGCGGGACCCTCACAGATACGCAGTATTTT. Its translation is CASSFVASGTLTDTQYF.

The rearrangement joins TRBV27 to TRBJ1-5; D might be TRBD1 (5 bases). V was pared by 2 bases and J by 7 bases, with 9 bases between. The CDR3 runs 13 residues. Germline V lookup: CDR1 MNHEY, CDR2 SMNVEV (reference sequence). CDR3 DNA: TGTGCCAGCAGTTTACAGGGCAGCCAGCCCCAGCATTTT. Translating gives CASSLQGSQPQHF.

This sequence joins TRBV6-5 and TRBJ1-2, with D possibly TRBD1 on 5 matching bases. There are 11 residues in the CDR3. The V gene's germline CDR1 is MNHEY and CDR2 SVGAGI. Trimming left V 6 bases short and J 8 bases short, with 10 bases between. CDR3 nucleotide sequence: TGTGCCAGCAGCGCGGGGGGGGGCTACACCTTC. Protein: CASSAGGGYTF.

V gene TRBV6-2 or TRBV6-3 combines with J gene TRBJ2-2; D not certain. The germline gives CDR1 MNHEY, CDR2 SVGEGT. V dropped 2 bases and J dropped 9 bases, with 19 bases sitting between them. This CDR3 is built from 16 residues. The CDR3 is CASSYGTRASVRELFF. The CDR3 DNA follows: TGTGCCAGCAGTTACGGTACCCGAGCGTCTGTAAGGGAGCTGTTTTTT.

This clone was seen at least ten times. V usage is TRBV27 and J usage is TRBJ2-1; TRBD2 matches at 7 bases. The CDR3 runs 14 residues. Germline V lookup: CDR1 MNHEY, CDR2 SMNVEV (reference sequence). V dropped 4 bases and J dropped 3; count of bases not matched to a gene: 3. The CDR3 is CASSSREVYNEQFF. CDR3 sequence (DNA): TGTGCCAGCAGTTCCCGGGAGGTCTACAATGAGCAGTTCTTC.

The chain carries TRBV14 and TRBJ1-1; TRBD1 agrees at 10 bases. The CDR3 totals 17 residues. Germline loops: CDR1 SGHDN, CDR2 FVKESK. Trimming cost V 4 bases and J 4 bases; bases outside gene matches: 12. Here the CDR3 DNA reads TGTGCCAGCAGCCTTAAGACAGGGGGCCCTTTTGGCACTGAAGCTTTCTTT. Its translation is CASSLKTGGPFGTEAFF.

The chain recombines TRBV7-2 with TRBJ2-3; TRBD2 matches 8 bases. The V gene end was trimmed by 5 bases and the J gene end by 5 bases; junction bases not matched to a gene: 12. Germline V gene lookup returns CDR1 SGHTA and CDR2 FQGNSA. The CDR3 contains 16 residues. The CDR3 region is CASSEIKLAAGDTQYF. The CDR3 DNA sequence: TGTGCCAGCAGCGAAATAAAACTAGCGGCCGGAGATACGCAGTATTTT.

The J gene is TRBJ2-7, the V gene TRBV7-2; 9 nucleotides match TRBD1. CDR3 length: 15 amino acids. V lost 2 bases to trimming and J lost 7 bases; unmatched junction nucleotides: 9. CDR1 SGHTA and CDR2 FQGNSA come from the germline V gene. In DNA form, the CDR3 reads TGTGCCAGCAGCTTATGGGACAGGGCCTTGAATGAGCAGTACTTC. Translation: CASSLWDRALNEQYF. Drawing the rest from reference TRBV7-2 and TRBJ2-7, the complete variable domain is GAGVSQSPSNKVTEKGKDVELRCDPISGHTALYWYRQSLGQGLEFLIYFQGNSAPDKSGLPSDRFSAERTGGSVSTLTIQRTQQEDSAVYLCASSLWDRALNEQYFGPGTRLTVT.

The chain employs TRBV13 and TRBJ2-7, with D perhaps matching TRBD1 (7 bases). CDR1 and CDR2 (germline): PRHDT, FYEKMQ (reference sequence). This CDR3 has 15 amino acids. Between the trimmed V and J ends, which lost 2 bases and 4 bases, there was a span of 15 bases. The CDR3 reads CASSLYIQGTYEQYF. The CDR3 DNA is TGTGCCAGCAGCTTATATATACAGGGGACTTACGAGCAGTACTTC.

This clone was seen more than once but under ten times. The genes are TRBV7-9 and TRBJ1-1, with 11 bases aligning to TRBD1. This CDR3 contains 16 residues. Germline CDR1 reads SEHNR; CDR2 reads FQNEAQ (reference sequence). With V trimmed by 3 bases and J by 0 bases, 3 bases remained unmatched. CDR3 nucleotides: TGTGCCAGCAGCTTCGGGACAGGGGGTTTGAACACTGAAGCTTTCTTT. Protein product: CASSFGTGGLNTEAFF.

This clone was counted only a few times. The chain couples TRBV3-1 (or the pseudogene TRBV3-2) to TRBJ1-5, with 9 bases fitting TRBD1. The length of the CDR3 is 15 residues. The V segment lost 3 bases and the J segment 6 bases; nucleotides outside the gene matches: 6. Germline CDR1 LGHDT, CDR2 YNNKEL (reference sequence). CDR3 in DNA: TGTGCCAGCAGCCATGGCACGACAGGGGGTCAGCCCCAGCATTTT. It yields the protein CASSHGTTGGQPQHF.